The source of this TCR beta chain is a study of shared T cell receptors in the human thymus. Here immunoSEQ multiplex PCR was the method, and the copy in TCRdb shows in-frame clones only, minus some. The table records almost 550,000 clones, about four fifths of them present only once. Germline CDR1 and CDR2: LGHNA and YSLEER. The V segment lost 0 bases and the J segment 6 bases; nucleotides outside the gene matches: 6. This CDR3 has 15 amino acids. The same sample was also used in a study of human thymus T cells. That publication notes: The thymus tissue came from resections taken during corrective heart surgery. Within thymic and blood repertoires, V and J gene usage appeared to be biased. Related work showed strongly overlapping thymic repertoires across unrelated individuals.

The receptor's source is a boy under two years old with a congenital heart defect. The chain carries TRBV4-3 and TRBJ1-1; TRBD1 aligns across 8 bases. What was sequenced was thymocytes. CDR3 residues: CASSQDSDRVAEAFF. The CDR3 DNA is TGCGCCAGCAGCCAAGACTCGGACAGGGTGGCTGAAGCTTTCTTT.